A selection of T cell receptor beta chains follows, all from one sample in a study of T cells in Graves' hyperthyroidism and ophthalmopathy. TCRdb reprocessed the multiplex PCR reads with MiXCR, giving one entry per CDR3 protein. The sample lists about 24,000 distinct CDR3 sequences, about 53% occurring once. What was sequenced was blood. The receptors were gathered from a woman aged 40-49 years with Graves' hyperthyroidism that later progressed to Graves' ophthalmopathy. Both conserved end residues are part of each CDR3. The D gene is left open where the match is weak. The size field is filled for only some rows; it gives once, few, many or a size class.

>medium-sized|TRBV9|-|TRBJ2-7
CASSVVGGTDEQYF
TGTGCCAGCAGCGTAGTAGGAGGGACGGACGAGCAGTACTTC
>-|TRBV5-1|TRBD1|TRBJ1-1
CASSLGQGVTEAFF
TGCGCCAGCAGCTTGGGACAGGGGGTCACTGAAGCTTTCTTT
>-|TRBV2|-|TRBJ2-1
CASRSGSLSRATNEQFF
TGTGCCAGCAGGTCGGGATCCTTAAGCCGGGCAACTAATGAGCAGTTCTTC
>-|TRBV2|TRBD2|TRBJ2-2
CASSDLAGGYTGELFF
TGTGCCAGCAGTGACCTAGCGGGAGGGTACACCGGGGAGCTGTTTTTT
>-|TRBV7-6|TRBD1|TRBJ2-7
CASSLADRGNFEQYF
TGTGCCAGCAGCTTAGCGGACAGGGGGAACTTCGAGCAGTACTTC
>few|TRBV7-6|TRBD1|TRBJ2-7
CASSLDAGTGRNEQYF
TGTGCCAGCAGCTTAGACGCGGGGACAGGGCGCAACGAGCAGTACTTC
>-|TRBV10-2|-|TRBJ1-1
CASSDGHRDEAFF
TGCGCCAGCAGTGACGGGCACAGGGATGAAGCTTTCTTT
>medium-sized|TRBV7-6|-|TRBJ1-5
CASSLATAGQPQHF
TGTGCCAGCAGCTTAGCTACAGCCGGGCAGCCCCAGCATTTT
>-|TRBV7-9|-|TRBJ2-1
CASSPGDGEQFF
TGTGCCAGCAGCCCGGGGGACGGTGAGCAGTTCTTC
>once|TRBV20-1|TRBD2|TRBJ2-1
CSARELAGGARNEQFF
TGCAGTGCTAGGGAGTTAGCGGGAGGAGCCCGCAATGAGCAGTTCTTC
>-|TRBV20-1|-|TRBJ2-1
CSASLGLGDVDEQFF
TGCAGTGCTAGTCTGGGGTTGGGGGACGTGGATGAGCAGTTCTTC
>medium-sized|TRBV29-1|-|TRBJ1-6
CSVAAGGNSPLHF
TGCAGCGTTGCAGCGGGGGGGAATTCACCCCTCCACTTT
>-|TRBV15|TRBD2|TRBJ2-1
CATSRRLAGGNEQFF
TGTGCCACCAGCAGAAGACTAGCGGGAGGCAATGAGCAGTTCTTC
>many|TRBV12-5|TRBD1|TRBJ2-5
CASGKQGLETQYF
TGTGCTAGTGGCAAACAGGGGTTAGAGACCCAGTACTTC
>-|TRBV14|TRBD2|TRBJ2-7
CASSQAPGLAHTYEQYF
TGTGCCAGCAGCCAAGCCCCAGGACTAGCGCATACCTACGAGCAGTACTTC
>many|TRBV3-1|-|TRBJ2-3
CASSQGTADTQYF
TGTGCCAGCAGCCAAGGGACAGCAGATACGCAGTATTTT
>-|TRBV20-1|TRBD2|TRBJ2-7
CSARPTSGRNYEQYF
TGCAGTGCTAGGCCAACTAGCGGGAGGAACTACGAGCAGTACTTC
>-|TRBV6-1|-|TRBJ2-5
CASSEGVQETQYF
TGTGCCAGCAGTGAAGGAGTACAAGAGACCCAGTACTTC
>-|TRBV29-1|TRBD1|TRBJ2-7
CSVVTGDYEQYF
TGCAGCGTTGTGACAGGGGACTACGAGCAGTACTTC
>-|TRBV3-1|-|TRBJ2-1
CASSQDLLENEFF
TGTGCCAGCAGCCAAGATTTGCTAGAAAATGAGTTCTTC
>once|TRBV19|TRBD2|TRBJ2-1
CASRSGGTYNEQFF
TGTGCCAGTAGGAGCGGGGGCACCTACAATGAGCAGTTCTTC
>-|TRBV28|-|TRBJ2-2
CASGIAGELFF
TGTGCCAGCGGCATCGCCGGGGAGCTGTTTTTT
>few|TRBV7-3|TRBD1|TRBJ1-6
CASSHRGGNSPLHF
TGTGCCAGCAGCCACAGGGGTGGCAATTCACCCCTCCACTTT
>few|TRBV10-1|TRBD1|TRBJ2-7
CARTDRTYEQYF
TGCGCCAGGACGGACAGGACCTACGAGCAGTACTTC
>-|TRBV10-1|-|TRBJ2-1
CASRPNRGPRDEQFF
TGCGCCAGCAGACCGAACCGGGGGCCCAGGGATGAGCAGTTCTTC
>few|TRBV25-1|TRBD1|TRBJ1-2
CASMEGAGGYTF
TGTGCCAGCATGGAGGGGGCAGGTGGCTACACCTTC
>-|TRBV24-1|-|TRBJ2-3
CATSDPLAASTDTQYF
TGTGCCACCAGTGACCCACTAGCTGCTAGCACAGATACGCAGTATTTT
>few|TRBV20-1|TRBD2|TRBJ2-3
CSAGEREGTDTQYF
TGCAGTGCCGGAGAACGGGAGGGCACAGATACGCAGTATTTT
>-|TRBV10-2|-|TRBJ2-1
CASSQGAGSYNEQFF
TGCGCCAGCAGCCAAGGGGCGGGGTCCTACAATGAGCAGTTCTTC
>-|TRBV16|-|TRBJ2-7
CASRGDDSYEQYF
TGTGCCAGCAGAGGAGACGACTCCTACGAGCAGTACTTC
>few|TRBV29-1|TRBD1|TRBJ2-1
CSVDGDRGDEQFF
TGCAGCGTTGATGGGGACAGGGGGGATGAGCAGTTCTTC
>once|TRBV20-1|TRBD2|TRBJ2-5
CSARAPGLAGVKETQYF
TGCAGTGCTAGAGCCCCGGGACTAGCGGGAGTTAAAGAGACCCAGTACTTC
>-|TRBV6-1|-|TRBJ1-6
CASMYGPLHF
TGTGCCAGCATGTATGGACCCCTCCACTTT
>medium-sized|TRBV10-1|-|TRBJ2-3
CASSAKVYTDTQYF
TGCGCCAGCAGTGCTAAGGTTTATACAGATACGCAGTATTTT
>few|TRBV10-1|-|TRBJ2-5
CASSESQTARETQYF
TGCGCCAGCAGTGAGTCTCAGACAGCTCGAGAGACCCAGTACTTC
>few|TRBV29-1|-|TRBJ1-2
CSVGYSNGYTF
TGCAGCGTTGGGTACAGCAATGGCTACACCTTC
>once|TRBV20-1|TRBD2|TRBJ2-7
CSARVTSGTYEQYF
TGCAGTGCTAGAGTGACTAGCGGAACCTACGAGCAGTACTTC
>many|TRBV6-4|TRBD2|TRBJ2-3
CASSESGGGTDTQYF
TGTGCCAGCAGTGAATCGGGAGGGGGCACAGATACGCAGTATTTT
>-|TRBV10-2|-|TRBJ1-1
CASRFSADMNTEAFF
TGCGCCAGCCGGTTTTCTGCCGACATGAACACTGAAGCTTTCTTT
>-|TRBV10-3|TRBD2|TRBJ2-7
CAIRGLAGEGEQYF
TGTGCCATCAGGGGACTAGCGGGAGAAGGCGAGCAGTACTTC
>-|TRBV7-2|-|TRBJ1-6
CASSLANRAPLHF
TGTGCCAGCAGCTTAGCGAACAGGGCACCCCTCCACTTT
>-|TRBV7-9|-|TRBJ1-4
CASSPTGGEKLFF
TGTGCCAGCAGCCCAACGGGGGGGGAAAAACTGTTTTTT
>few|TRBV6-1|-|TRBJ2-7
CASRDPGSGLEQYF
TGTGCCAGCAGGGACCCCGGATCCGGGCTCGAGCAGTACTTC
>-|TRBV7-2|-|TRBJ2-3
CASSLVRDPMGADTQYF
TGTGCCAGCAGCTTAGTCCGGGACCCCATGGGAGCAGATACGCAGTATTTT
>many|TRBV12-3/TRBV12-4|-|TRBJ2-3
CASSEGRMSTDTQYF
TGTGCCAGCAGCGAAGGGAGGATGAGCACAGATACGCAGTATTTT
>many|TRBV14|-|TRBJ1-1
CASSQGAAHKAFF
TGTGCCAGCAGCCAAGGGGCCGCGCATAAAGCTTTCTTT
>-|TRBV15|-|TRBJ2-7
CATGRGGTGMGEQYF
TGTGCCACCGGCAGGGGAGGAACAGGGATGGGCGAGCAGTACTTC
>-|TRBV20-1|-|TRBJ2-3
CSARVSSGTDTQYF
TGCAGTGCTAGAGTGAGTAGCGGCACAGATACGCAGTATTTT
>-|TRBV9|TRBD1|TRBJ2-7
CASSGGDREYEQYF
TGTGCCAGCAGCGGGGGGGACAGGGAGTACGAGCAGTACTTC
>-|TRBV20-1|-|TRBJ1-5
CSAIPGGESNQPQHF
TGCAGTGCAATCCCGGGGGGAGAGAGCAATCAGCCCCAGCATTTT
>-|TRBV20-1|-|TRBJ2-1
CSARSGPYNEQFF
TGCAGTGCGCGAAGCGGGCCCTACAATGAGCAGTTCTTC
>-|TRBV20-1|-|TRBJ1-3
CSALRDGSGNTIYF
TGCAGTGCTCTCCGGGACGGCTCTGGAAACACCATATATTTT
>-|TRBV6-1|-|TRBJ2-7
CASSGRWGQGYGRYF
TGTGCCAGCAGTGGGCGTTGGGGGCAAGGCTACGGGCGGTACTTC
>-|TRBV29-1|-|TRBJ1-1
CSPRVETNTEAFF
TGCAGCCCGAGGGTGGAGACAAACACTGAAGCTTTCTTT
>-|TRBV9|-|TRBJ2-6
CASSAPRDSHSGANVLTF
TGTGCCAGCAGCGCCCCGCGGGACAGTCACTCTGGGGCCAACGTCCTGACTTTC
>-|TRBV14|TRBD1|TRBJ2-7
CASRQTGEGYEQYF
TGTGCCAGCAGGCAGACAGGGGAAGGCTACGAGCAGTACTTC
>many|TRBV20-1|-|TRBJ1-6
CSARDEFRSSYNSPLHF
TGCAGTGCTAGAGATGAATTCCGTAGCTCCTATAATTCACCCCTCCACTTT
>-|TRBV20-1|TRBD2|TRBJ2-7
CSARDWETSGNEQYF
TGCAGTGCTAGAGATTGGGAGACTAGCGGGAACGAGCAGTACTTC
>many|TRBV28|-|TRBJ1-1
CASSLVQNTEAFF
TGTGCCAGCAGTTTAGTGCAGAACACTGAAGCTTTCTTT